In its sample, the clone carrying this T cell receptor (beta chain) was seen a few times. The data stem from a study of blood T cells in healthy people across ages. The length of the CDR3 is 17 residues. Germline assignment: CDR1 SGHDT and CDR2 YYEEEE. V was pared by 3 bases and J by 6 bases, with 12 bases of the junction left unmatched. Through a sample-barcoded 5' primer and a J-beta primer mix, a second PCR was run for roughly 7 to 12 cycles. TCRdb passed the 5' RACE reads through MiXCR, listing each CDR3 protein once. The repertoire holds around 690,000 distinct CDR3 sequences, with about 53% as singletons.

The chain employs TRBV5-6 and TRBJ2-1, with 10 positions matching TRBD1. The origin of this receptor is a man in his fifties or sixties in good health. The sample comprised blood. The CDR3 DNA reads TGTGCCAGCAGCTCGGGGCGGGACAGGGGTTATGGCAATGAGCAGTTCTTC. It translates to CASSSGRDRGYGNEQFF.